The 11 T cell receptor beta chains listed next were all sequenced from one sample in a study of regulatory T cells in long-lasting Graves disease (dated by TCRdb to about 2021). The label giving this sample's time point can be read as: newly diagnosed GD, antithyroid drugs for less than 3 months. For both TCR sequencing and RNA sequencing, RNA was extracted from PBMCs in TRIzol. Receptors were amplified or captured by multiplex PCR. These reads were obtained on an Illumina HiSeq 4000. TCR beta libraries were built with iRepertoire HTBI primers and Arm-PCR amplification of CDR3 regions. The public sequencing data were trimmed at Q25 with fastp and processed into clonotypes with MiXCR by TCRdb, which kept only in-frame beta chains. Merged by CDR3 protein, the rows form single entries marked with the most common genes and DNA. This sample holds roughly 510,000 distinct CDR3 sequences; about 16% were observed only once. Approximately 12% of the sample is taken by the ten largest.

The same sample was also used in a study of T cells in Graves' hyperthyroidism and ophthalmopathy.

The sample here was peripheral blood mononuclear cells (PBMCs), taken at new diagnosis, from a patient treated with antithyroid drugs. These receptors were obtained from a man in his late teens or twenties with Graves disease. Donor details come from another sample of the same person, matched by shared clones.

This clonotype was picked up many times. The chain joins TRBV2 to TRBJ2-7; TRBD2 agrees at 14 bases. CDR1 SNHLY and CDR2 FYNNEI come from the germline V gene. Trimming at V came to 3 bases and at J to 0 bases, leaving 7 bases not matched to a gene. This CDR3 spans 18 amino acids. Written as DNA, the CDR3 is TGTGCCAGCAGTGATATGACTAGCGGGAGGGTGAGCTCCTACGAGCAGTACTTC. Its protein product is CASSDMTSGRVSSYEQYF.

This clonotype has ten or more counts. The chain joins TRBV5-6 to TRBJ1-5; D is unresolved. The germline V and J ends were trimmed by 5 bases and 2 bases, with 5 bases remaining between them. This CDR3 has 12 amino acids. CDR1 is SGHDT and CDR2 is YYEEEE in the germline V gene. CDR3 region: CASSFGNQPQHF. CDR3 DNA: TGTGCCAGCAGTTTCGGCAATCAGCCCCAGCATTTT.

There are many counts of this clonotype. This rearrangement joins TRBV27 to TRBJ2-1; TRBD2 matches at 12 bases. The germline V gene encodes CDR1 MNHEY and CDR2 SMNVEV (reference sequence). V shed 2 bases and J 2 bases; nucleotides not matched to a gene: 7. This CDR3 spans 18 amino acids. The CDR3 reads CASSLGLAGGGAYNEQFF. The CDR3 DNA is TGTGCCAGCAGTTTAGGGCTAGCGGGAGGGGGGGCCTACAATGAGCAGTTCTTC.

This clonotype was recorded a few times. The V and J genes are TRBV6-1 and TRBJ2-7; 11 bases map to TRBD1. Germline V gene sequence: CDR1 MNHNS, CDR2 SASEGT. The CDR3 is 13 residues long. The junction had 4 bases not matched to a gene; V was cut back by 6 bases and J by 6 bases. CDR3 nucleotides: TGTGCCAGCAGAACCGGGACAGGGGGCGAGCAGTACTTC. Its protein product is CASRTGTGGEQYF.

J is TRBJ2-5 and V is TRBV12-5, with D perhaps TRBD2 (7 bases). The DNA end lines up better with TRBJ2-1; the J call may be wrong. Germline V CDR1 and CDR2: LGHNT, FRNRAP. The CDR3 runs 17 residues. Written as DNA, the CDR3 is TGTGCTAGTGGTTTGGTTCTAGGGGGGCGGGAGAATATTGAGCAGTTCTTC. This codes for CASGLVLGGRENIEQFF.

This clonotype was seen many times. DNA of the CDR3: TGTGCCAGCAGTCCCGAGCGGGAAAGAGTTAATTACAATGAGCAGTTCTTC. Encoded protein: CASSPERERVNYNEQFF. The rearrangement joins TRBV12-3 or TRBV12-4 to TRBJ2-1, with 7 bases identical to TRBD2. V lost 5 bases and J lost 4; bases outside the gene matches: 14. This CDR3 region has 17 residues.

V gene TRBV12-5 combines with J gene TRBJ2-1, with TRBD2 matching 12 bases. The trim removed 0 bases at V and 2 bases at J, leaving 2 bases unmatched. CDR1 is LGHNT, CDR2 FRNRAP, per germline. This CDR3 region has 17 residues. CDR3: CASGLVRTSGAYNEQFF. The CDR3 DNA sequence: TGTGCTAGTGGTTTGGTGAGGACTAGCGGGGCCTACAATGAGCAGTTCTTC.

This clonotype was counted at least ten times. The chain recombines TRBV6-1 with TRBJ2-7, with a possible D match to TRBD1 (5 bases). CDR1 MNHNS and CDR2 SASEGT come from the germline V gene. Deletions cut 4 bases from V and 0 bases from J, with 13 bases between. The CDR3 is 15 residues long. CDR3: CASSGRTLISYEQYF. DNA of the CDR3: TGTGCCAGCAGTGGACGGACACTAATCTCCTACGAGCAGTACTTC.

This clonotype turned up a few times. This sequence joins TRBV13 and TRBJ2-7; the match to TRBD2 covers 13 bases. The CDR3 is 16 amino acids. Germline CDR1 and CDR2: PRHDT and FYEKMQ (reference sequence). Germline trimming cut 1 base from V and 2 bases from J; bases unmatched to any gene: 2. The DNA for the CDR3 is TGTGCCAGCAGCTTAGCGGGGACTAGCGGGGCCTACGAGCAGTACTTC. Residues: CASSLAGTSGAYEQYF.

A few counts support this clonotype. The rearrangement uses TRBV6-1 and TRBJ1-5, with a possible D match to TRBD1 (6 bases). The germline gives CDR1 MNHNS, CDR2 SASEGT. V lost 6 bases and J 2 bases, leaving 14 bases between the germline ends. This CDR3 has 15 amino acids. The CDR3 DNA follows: TGTGCCAGCAGCCACGGGCAGGGGCGCAATCAGCCCCAGCATTTT. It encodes CASSHGQGRNQPQHF.

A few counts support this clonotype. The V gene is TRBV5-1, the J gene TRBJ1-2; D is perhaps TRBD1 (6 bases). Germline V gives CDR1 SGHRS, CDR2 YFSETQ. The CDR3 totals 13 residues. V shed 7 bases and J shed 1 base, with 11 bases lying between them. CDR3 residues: CASGSGDNYGYTF. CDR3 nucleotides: TGCGCCAGCGGATCAGGGGATAACTATGGCTACACCTTC.